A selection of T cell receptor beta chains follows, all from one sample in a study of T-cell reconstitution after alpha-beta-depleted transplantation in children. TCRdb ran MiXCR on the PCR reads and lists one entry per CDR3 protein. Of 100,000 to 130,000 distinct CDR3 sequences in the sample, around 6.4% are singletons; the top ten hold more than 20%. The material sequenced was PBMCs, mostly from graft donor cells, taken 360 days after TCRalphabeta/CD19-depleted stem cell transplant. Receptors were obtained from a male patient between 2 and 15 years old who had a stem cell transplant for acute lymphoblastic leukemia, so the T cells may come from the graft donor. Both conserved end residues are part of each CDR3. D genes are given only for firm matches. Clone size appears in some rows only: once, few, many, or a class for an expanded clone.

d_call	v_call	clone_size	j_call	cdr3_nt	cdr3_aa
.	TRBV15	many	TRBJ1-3	TGTGCCACCCACAAAACAGTCCCTGGAAACACCATATATTTT	CATHKTVPGNTIYF
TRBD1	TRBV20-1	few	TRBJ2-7	TGCAGTGCCTTAGGGACAGCGACCTACGAGCAGTACTTC	CSALGTATYEQYF
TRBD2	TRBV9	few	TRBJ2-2	TGTGCCAGCAGCGTAGCCCTACTAGCGGGAGAGACCGGGGAGCTGTTTTTT	CASSVALLAGETGELFF
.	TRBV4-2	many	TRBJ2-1	TGTGCCAGCAGCCAAGAGGCGCAGGGAAAGAGTGAGCAGTTCTTC	CASSQEAQGKSEQFF
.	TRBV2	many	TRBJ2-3	TGTGCCAGCCTCCACACAGATACGCAGTATTTT	CASLHTDTQYF
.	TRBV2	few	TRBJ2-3	TGTGCCAGCAGTCCCCATGGGGATTCAGATACGCAGTATTTT	CASSPHGDSDTQYF
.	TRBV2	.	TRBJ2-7	TGTGCCAGCAGTGACTCCCTACGACAGAGCGAGCAGTACTTC	CASSDSLRQSEQYF
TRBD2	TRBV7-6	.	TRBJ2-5	TGTGCCAGCAGCTTAGCGCTCCTAGCGGGGGACCAAGAGACCCAGTACTTC	CASSLALLAGDQETQYF
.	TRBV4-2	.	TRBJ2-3	TGTGCCAGGAGCCCCGGGCTCCCCTGCACAGATACGCAGTATTTT	CARSPGLPCTDTQYF
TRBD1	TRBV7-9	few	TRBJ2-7	TGTGCCAGCAGCCTCTTTGACAGGGGAACCTACGAGCAGTACTTC	CASSLFDRGTYEQYF
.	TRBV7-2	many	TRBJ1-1	TGTGCCAGCAGCCCGCGCTTGAACACTGAAGCTTTCTTT	CASSPRLNTEAFF
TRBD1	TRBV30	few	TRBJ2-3	TGTGCCTGGAGTGTCGGACAGGGGAGGACAGATACGCAGTATTTT	CAWSVGQGRTDTQYF
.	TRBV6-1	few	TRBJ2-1	TGTGCCAGCACCCCGGGCAGAGGGAGGTATTACAATGAGCAGTTCTTC	CASTPGRGRYYNEQFF
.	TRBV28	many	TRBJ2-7	TGTGCCAGCAGTTTAATCCCTAGCGCGGGTGGGGAGCAGTACTTC	CASSLIPSAGGEQYF
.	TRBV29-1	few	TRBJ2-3	TGCAGCGTGGATATCAGGGACAAGGGCACAGATACGCAGTATTTT	CSVDIRDKGTDTQYF
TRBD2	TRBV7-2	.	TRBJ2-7	TGTGCCAGCAGCTTGACTAGCGGGACTGACGAGCAGTACTTC	CASSLTSGTDEQYF
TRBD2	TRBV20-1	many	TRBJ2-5	TGCAGTGCGGGAGGAGCGGGATATGAGACCCAGTACTTC	CSAGGAGYETQYF
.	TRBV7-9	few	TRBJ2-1	TGTGCCAGCAGCGCAGGATCCAATGAGCAGTTCTTC	CASSAGSNEQFF
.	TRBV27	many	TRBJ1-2	TGTGCCAGCAGTTTGAACAGGGTGTATGGCTACACCTTC	CASSLNRVYGYTF
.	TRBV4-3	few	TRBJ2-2	TGCGCCAGCAGCCAAGGCCCTGGGCTATTCACCGGGGAGCTGTTTTTT	CASSQGPGLFTGELFF
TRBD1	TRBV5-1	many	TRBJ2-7	TGCGCCAGCAGCTTATGGACAGGTGACTACGAGCAGTACTTC	CASSLWTGDYEQYF
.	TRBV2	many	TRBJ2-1	TGTGCCAGCAGCGACAGTTATTTAGGGCAGTTCTTC	CASSDSYLGQFF
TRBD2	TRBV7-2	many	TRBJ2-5	TGTGCCAGCAGCCCTACTAGCGGGAGGGCAGAGACCCAGTACTTC	CASSPTSGRAETQYF
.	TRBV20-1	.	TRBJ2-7	TGCAGTGCTCAACCCTCTCCCCCGACGGGATTCTACGAGCAGTACTTC	CSAQPSPPTGFYEQYF
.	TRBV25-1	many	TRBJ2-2	TGTGCCAGCATGACTCCGAACACCGGGGAGCTGTTTTTT	CASMTPNTGELFF
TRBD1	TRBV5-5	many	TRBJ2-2	TGTGCCAGCAGCTTCTCACAGGGGACCGGGGAGCTGTTTTTT	CASSFSQGTGELFF
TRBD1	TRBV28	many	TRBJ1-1	TGTGCCAGCAGTCCCGACAGGGTGAACACTGAAGCTTTCTTT	CASSPDRVNTEAFF
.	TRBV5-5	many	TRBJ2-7	TGTGCCAGCAGCTCCGCCCCAGGAACCTACGAGCAGTACTTC	CASSSAPGTYEQYF
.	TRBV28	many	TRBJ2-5	TGTGCCAGCAGTTTACGGACCGGCGCTAGGAGACAAGAGACCCAGTACTTC	CASSLRTGARRQETQYF
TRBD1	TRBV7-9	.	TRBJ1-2	TGTGCCAGCAGTAGAAAGGCAGGGGGACTCTATGGCTACACCTTC	CASSRKAGGLYGYTF
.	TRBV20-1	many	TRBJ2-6	TGCAGTGCTAGAGATGGGAAGCGAGTCTCTGGGGCCAACGTCCTGACTTTC	CSARDGKRVSGANVLTF
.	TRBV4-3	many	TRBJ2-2	TGCGCCAGCAGCCACGGAGGATACCGGGAGCTGTTTTTT	CASSHGGYRELFF
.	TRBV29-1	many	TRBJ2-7	TGCAGCGTTGAAGGGCAGGGTAACGAGCAGTACTTC	CSVEGQGNEQYF
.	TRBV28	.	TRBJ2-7	TGTGCCAGCAGTTTGTGGCTAGGTAACGAGCAGTACTTC	CASSLWLGNEQYF
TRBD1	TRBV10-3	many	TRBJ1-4	TGTGCCATCAGAGAGACAGGGAGGGAGGAAAAACTGTTTTTT	CAIRETGREEKLFF
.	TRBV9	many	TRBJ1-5	TGTGCCAGCAGCGTAGCTGTGGGGGACCAGCCCCAGCATTTT	CASSVAVGDQPQHF
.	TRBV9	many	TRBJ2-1	TGTGCCAGCAGCGTGCCTCCAAGCCCCAGGGATGAGCAGTTCTTC	CASSVPPSPRDEQFF
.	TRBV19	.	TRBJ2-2	TGTGCCACTAAAGACAGGAACACCGGGGAGCTGTTTTTT	CATKDRNTGELFF
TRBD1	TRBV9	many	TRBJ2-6	TGTGCCAGCAGCGTAGCATTACCGGGACAGGAAACCGGGGCCAACGTCCTGACTTTC	CASSVALPGQETGANVLTF
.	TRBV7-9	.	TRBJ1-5	TGTGCCAGCAGCTGGTTAAATCAGCCCCAGCATTTT	CASSWLNQPQHF
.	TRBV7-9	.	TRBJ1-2	TGTGCCAGCAGCTTTCGAGGGGGCTACACCTTC	CASSFRGGYTF
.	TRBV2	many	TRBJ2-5	TGTGCCAGCAGTGAACCAACAGATCAAGAGACCCAGTACTTC	CASSEPTDQETQYF
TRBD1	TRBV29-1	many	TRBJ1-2	TGCAGTGTTCGACAGGGAGAGGGCTACACCTTC	CSVRQGEGYTF
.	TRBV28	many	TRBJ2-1	TGTGCCAGCAGCTCGCAGGGAGCGAGGACCTACAATGAGCAGTTCTTC	CASSSQGARTYNEQFF
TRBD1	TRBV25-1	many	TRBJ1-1	TGTGCCAGCAGTGAATGGGGACAGGGAAAGAACACTGAAGCTTTCTTT	CASSEWGQGKNTEAFF
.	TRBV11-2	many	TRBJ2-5	TGTGCCAGCAGCTTGGGAGAGCGGGTGCGGGAGACCCAGTACTTC	CASSLGERVRETQYF
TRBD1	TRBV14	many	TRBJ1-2	TGTGCCAGCAGCCAAGGACCAGGGGGAGCCTATGGCTACACCTTC	CASSQGPGGAYGYTF
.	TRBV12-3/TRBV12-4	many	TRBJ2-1	TGTGCCAGCAGTCAGGGGGCCGGGGGGAATGAGCAGTTCTTC	CASSQGAGGNEQFF
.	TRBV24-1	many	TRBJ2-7	TGTGCCACCAGTGCCGTCAGGGGCTACGAGCAGTACTTC	CATSAVRGYEQYF